This T cell receptor (beta chain) stems from a study of T cell responses to AZD1222 COVID-19 vaccine. Study conclusions and caveats: Repertoire collection took place solely once the T cell response had peaked. Rises in breadth and depth of Spike-specific TCRs came after two AZD1222 doses. White British donors predominated, females outnumbered males, and clonal diversity was possibly underestimated.

Points on this clone: What it binds is not known.

This CDR3 is 17 amino acids long. The method was immunoSEQ multiplex PCR; TCRdb's version includes in-frame clones alone and lacks a portion of them. The sample includes about 93,000 clones, roughly 91% of them seen just once. The receptor was isolated from an adult in good health. The J gene is TRBJ1-3, the V gene TRBV21-1; TRBD1, the table's D call, was not compared with the DNA. TRBV21-1 is listed as a pseudogene. The material sequenced was peripheral blood, taken on day 0 of MenACWY control vaccination. Here the CDR3 reads CASSPPRGQFSGNTIYF. As DNA, the CDR3 is TGTGCCAGCAGTCCCCCGAGGGGGCAGTTTTCTGGAAACACCATATATTTT.